The present TCR beta chain was sequenced within a study of a mutant IDH1 vaccine in newly diagnosed glioma. Study in general: Treated patients had a mean age of about 38 years and a roughly 60% male, around 38% female split. Patients previously underwent radiotherapy, temozolomide, or both, and most underwent both.

Study results and caveats: With respect to changes in top peripheral T cell clonotypes, pseudoprogression seemed unrelated. The vaccine induced immune responses, and these occurred in approximately 94% of patients.

Time point defined: baseline, week 1 (first vaccination visit). Treatment of the sample: pre-vaccination baseline after standard-of-care therapy. Clones were read by immunoSEQ multiplex PCR, and TCRdb kept only the in-frame ones, dropping some. This table holds roughly 70,000 clones, about 86% found once. About this clone itself: Its antigen is not known.

The source is a man in his thirties or forties with glioma. The source material was PBMCs, sampled from a glioma patient treated with radiotherapy, temozolomide or both.

In nucleotides, the CDR3 is TGTGCCAGCAGTTTATCGAAAATTGGACGCGCGAACACCGGGGAGCTGTTTTTT. This encodes CASSLSKIGRANTGELFF. The chain employs TRBV27 and TRBJ2-2; D unclear. The CDR3 length is 18 residues. Trimming cost V 0 bases and J 0 bases, with 14 bases left between them. Germline CDR1 is MNHEY and CDR2 is SMNVEV (reference sequence).